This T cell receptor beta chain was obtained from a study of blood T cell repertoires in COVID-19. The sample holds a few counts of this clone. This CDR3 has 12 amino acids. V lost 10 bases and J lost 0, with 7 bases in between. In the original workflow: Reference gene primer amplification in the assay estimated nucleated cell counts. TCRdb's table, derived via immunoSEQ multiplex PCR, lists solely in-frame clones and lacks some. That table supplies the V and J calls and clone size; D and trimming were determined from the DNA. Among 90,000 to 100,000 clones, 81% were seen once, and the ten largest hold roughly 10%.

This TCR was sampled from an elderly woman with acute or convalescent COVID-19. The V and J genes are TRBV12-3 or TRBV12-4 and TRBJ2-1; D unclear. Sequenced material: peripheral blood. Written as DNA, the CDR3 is TGTGCCAACACCCTCTCCTACAATGAGCAGTTCTTC. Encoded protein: CANTLSYNEQFF.